One sample yielded the 12 T cell receptor beta chains listed below, sequenced in a study of T cells in Graves' hyperthyroidism and ophthalmopathy. The TCR beta CDR3 regions underwent amplification using RNA transcripts as the source. In the first-round RT-PCR of the TCR CDR3, the HTBI primer set was used. TCRdb passed the multiplex PCR reads through MiXCR, listing each CDR3 protein once. The table records around 700,000 distinct CDR3 sequences, over 15% of them present only once. Sequences were obtained from blood. These receptors originate from a woman aged 45-59 years with Graves' hyperthyroidism that later progressed to Graves' ophthalmopathy.

This clonotype has ten or more counts. CDR3 coding DNA: TGTGCCACCAGTGATTTGTCGGACAGGGGGCTAGGGGAGACCCAGTACTTC. Amino acid sequence: CATSDLSDRGLGETQYF. The gene calls are TRBV24-1 and TRBJ2-5; 11 bases are shared with TRBD1. Germline V lookup: CDR1 KGHDR, CDR2 SFDVKD. Trimming took 0 bases from V and 5 from J; bases not matched to a gene: 7. The CDR3 is 17 residues long.

This clonotype was found a few times. This rearrangement joins TRBV27 to TRBJ2-3, with D perhaps matching TRBD1 (5 bases). Trimming took 5 bases from V and 7 from J, leaving 16 bases between them. CDR3 length: 14 residues. The germline CDR1 and CDR2 sequences are MNHEY and SMNVEV (reference sequence). The CDR3 coding sequence is TGTGCCAGCAGTCCGGGCCTCAGGGAAAATACGCAGTATTTT. Translating it yields CASSPGLRENTQYF.

This clonotype was detected ten times or more. The chain links TRBV5-5 to TRBJ1-1, with D perhaps TRBD1 (6 bases). V lost 2 bases and J lost 2, with 16 bases in between. This CDR3 region has 16 residues. Germline V gene sequence: CDR1 SGHKS, CDR2 YYEKEE (reference sequence). As DNA, the CDR3 is TGTGCCAGCAGCTTTAGCGTAAAACAGGGTAACACTGAAGCTTTCTTT. It translates to CASSFSVKQGNTEAFF. The whole variable domain, remainder taken from reference TRBV5-5 and TRBJ1-1, is DAGVTQSPTHLIKTRGQQVTLRCSPISGHKSVSWYQQVLGQGPQFIFQYYEKEERGRGNFPDRFSARQFPNYSSELNVNALLLGDSALYLCASSFSVKQGNTEAFFGQGTRLTVV.

This clonotype has at least ten counts. The rearrangement uses TRBV30 and TRBJ1-1, with D possibly TRBD1 on 6 matching bases. Trimming took 2 bases from V and 11 from J, leaving 15 bases between them. The CDR3 loop spans 12 amino acids. CDR1 is GTSNPN, CDR2 SVGIG, per germline (reference sequence). As DNA, the CDR3 is TGTGCCTGGAGTATTGGGGGCCTCGGTGCTTTCTTT. Translated, it gives CAWSIGGLGAFF.

This chain uses TRBV19 with TRBJ1-2, with D possibly TRBD1 on 6 matching bases. The CDR3 has 13 residues. Germline lookup yields CDR1 LNHDA and CDR2 SQIVND (reference sequence). The V gene lost 3 bases and the J gene lost 7 bases, with 12 bases spanning the gap. For the CDR3, the DNA is TGTGCCAGTAGTATCATCAGGGGAAGTGGCTACACCTTC. Amino acids: CASSIIRGSGYTF. The full variable domain, with the rest looked up from reference TRBV19 and TRBJ1-2, is DGGITQSPKYLFRKEGQNVTLSCEQNLNHDAMYWYRQDPGQGLRLIYYSQIVNDFQKGDIAEGYSVSREKKESFPLTVTSAQKNPTAFYLCASSIIRGSGYTFGSGTRLTVV.

This sequence joins TRBV2 and TRBJ1-1; D unclear. This CDR3 comprises 14 residues. Trimming pared 1 base from V and 5 bases from J, leaving 11 bases between. Germline V gives CDR1 SNHLY, CDR2 FYNNEI. The CDR3 DNA is TGTGCCAGCAGTGAAGAGGATAAGAGGACTGAAGCTTTCTTT. This sequence encodes CASSEEDKRTEAFF.

The chain carries TRBV6-5 and TRBJ1-4; D not certain. Germline CDR1 reads MNHEY; CDR2 reads SVGAGI. The CDR3 totals 16 residues. Trimming took off 2 bases at V and 0 bases at J, with 10 bases between the two ends. CDR3 residues: CASSYRGGATNEKLFF. The CDR3 region has the DNA TGTGCCAGCAGTTACCGGGGTGGGGCAACTAATGAAAAACTGTTTTTT.

Ten or more counts support this clonotype. The rearrangement joins TRBV2 to TRBJ2-5, with no clear D. The V and J ends lost 1 base and 3 bases respectively, with 15 bases between them. This CDR3 has 16 amino acids. CDR1 and CDR2 from the germline V gene are SNHLY and FYNNEI. CDR3 amino acids: CASSEGELGLEETQYF. Here the CDR3 DNA reads TGTGCCAGCAGTGAAGGAGAATTGGGGTTGGAAGAGACCCAGTACTTC. Using reference TRBV2 and TRBJ2-5 for the parts outside the CDR3, the full variable domain is EPEVTQTPSHQVTQMGQEVILRCVPISNHLYFYWYRQILGQKVEFLVSFYNNEISEKSEIFDDQFSVERPDGSNFTLKIRSTKLEDSAMYFCASSEGELGLEETQYFGPGTRLLVL.

This clonotype was seen many times. J is TRBJ2-3 and V is TRBV2; 12 bases agree with TRBD2. The J segment lost 3 bases and the V segment lost 6 bases, leaving 7 bases of the junction unmatched. The CDR3 has 16 residues. Germline V gives CDR1 SNHLY, CDR2 FYNNEI. The CDR3 DNA follows: TGTGCCAGCAGACGAGAGACTAGCGGGGGTACAGATACGCAGTATTTT. Residues: CASRRETSGGTDTQYF. The variable domain in full, with the rest retrieved from reference TRBV2 and TRBJ2-3, is EPEVTQTPSHQVTQMGQEVILRCVPISNHLYFYWYRQILGQKVEFLVSFYNNEISEKSEIFDDQFSVERPDGSNFTLKIRSTKLEDSAMYFCASRRETSGGTDTQYFGPGTRLTVL.

This clonotype has more than one count but fewer than ten. V gene TRBV18 combines with J gene TRBJ1-2; 7 nucleotides align to TRBD1. CDR1 is KGHSH and CDR2 is LQKENI in the germline V gene. The length of the CDR3 is 16 residues. J lost 0 bases, V lost 2 bases, and 6 bases had no gene match. CDR3 sequence reads: CASSPRVGTANYGYTF. The CDR3 region has the DNA TGTGCCAGCTCACCAAGAGTCGGGACAGCTAACTATGGCTACACCTTC.

Regarding this clonotype: No conserved phenylalanine or tryptophan is present at the end of the CDR3, so a read error is the likely explanation. V usage is TRBV7-6 and J usage is TRBJ2-7, with D maybe TRBD2 (6 bases). V lost 4 bases and J lost 3, with 10 bases in between. The CDR3 sequence is 13 residues long. The V gene's germline CDR1 is SGHVS and CDR2 FNYEAQ. DNA for the CDR3: TGTGCCAGCAGCTCAGGAGGGGACTACGAGCAGTACTCC. Translation gives CASSSGGDYEQYS.

Comment on this clonotype: This may be a read error: a much more frequent sequence differs by one nucleotide. The chain combines TRBV13 with TRBJ2-1, with D perhaps matching TRBD1 (6 bases). This CDR3 region has 15 residues. CDR1 and CDR2 (germline): PRHDT, FYEKMQ (reference sequence). In nucleotides, the CDR3 is TGTGCCAGCAGCCTACAGGGAATCTCCTACTATGAGCAGTTCTTC. This sequence encodes CASSLQGISYYEQFF.